The following is a T cell receptor (beta chain) sequence with its context. The antigen is not known. Germline V gene data show CDR1 as MNHNY and CDR2 as SVGAGI (reference sequence). V lost 4 bases to trimming and J lost 4 bases, with 7 bases between them. The CDR3 loop spans 12 amino acids. The data derive from a study of CD8+ T cells in alopecia areata. Study findings and constraints: More clonal than normal scalp was lesional scalp, particularly alopecia totalis/universalis. Mice showed TCR sharing more clearly than patients did, possibly owing to HLA. Resident alphabeta T-cell populations of normal skin are likewise subject to sequencing in scalp samples.

RNA was isolated and reverse transcribed to cDNA, the sequencing template. Profiled with immunoSEQ multiplex PCR; TCRdb holds only in-frame clones, not every one. The repertoire consists of roughly 150,000 clones, with about 60% occurring once and the leading ten covering approximately 4.3%. Both CD4+ and CD8+ T cells were separated by sorting PBMCs. This sequence was found in a human donor in good health. The gene calls are TRBV6-6 and TRBJ1-1; no reliable D call. The material sequenced was CD4+ T cells sorted from blood. The CDR3 protein is CASSLVGTEAFF. The CDR3 bases are TGTGCCAGCAGTTTAGTGGGCACTGAAGCTTTCTTT.